These 6 T cell receptor beta chains were all obtained from the same sample, sequenced in a study of cytotoxic CD8 clonotypes in ibrutinib-treated CLL (dated by TCRdb to the early 2020s). Receptor amplification or capture employed the immunoSEQ multiplex PCR assay. Drawn from immuneACCESS, this table holds only the in-frame rearrangements with V and J called that TCRdb kept. Clones are partly lost; checked studies trace under half to an unresolved V gene and leave the rest unexplained. This sample lists nearly 15,000 clones; roughly 68% were detected once. Over 9.5% of the sample comes from the top ten. Sequenced material: PBMCs, taken before ibrutinib treatment. These receptors were taken from a human donor with chronic lymphocytic leukemia.

The chain uses TRBV2 and TRBJ2-3; D is undetermined. Trimming took 6 bases from V and 2 from J, leaving 12 bases between them. Germline CDR1 SNHLY, CDR2 FYNNEI. CDR3 length: 14 residues. The CDR3 DNA sequence: TGTGCCAGCAGGGACCCCACAGACACAGATACGCAGTATTTT. Residues: CASRDPTDTDTQYF.

This clone has only a few counts. The chain recombines TRBV13 with TRBJ2-7, with 8 bases matching TRBD1. Germline CDR1 is PRHDT and CDR2 is FYEKMQ (reference sequence). V was pared by 2 bases and J by 2 bases, with 14 bases of the junction left unmatched. The CDR3 consists of 18 residues. The CDR3 region has the DNA TGTGCCAGCAGCTTATTCGACCTAACAGGGGGTGATACCTACGAGCAGTACTTC. It specifies CASSLFDLTGGDTYEQYF. The entire variable domain, with the rest obtained from reference TRBV13 and TRBJ2-7, is as follows: AAGVIQSPRHLIKEKRETATLKCYPIPRHDTVYWYQQGPGQDPQFLISFYEKMQSDKGSIPDRFSAQQFSDYHSELNMSSLELGDSALYFCASSLFDLTGGDTYEQYFGPGTRLTVT.

V is TRBV2 and J is TRBJ1-3; no firm D call. The germline V and J ends were trimmed by 8 bases and 0 bases, with 8 bases remaining between them. This CDR3 has 13 residues. Germline V gene sequence: CDR1 SNHLY, CDR2 FYNNEI. In nucleotides, the CDR3 is TGTGCCAGCTCCGGGAACTCTGGAAACACCATATATTTT. Translated: CASSGNSGNTIYF.

This clone was observed a single time. V is TRBV5-4 and J is TRBJ1-1; perhaps TRBD1 as D (5 bases). Germline CDR1 reads SGHNT; CDR2 reads YYREEE (reference sequence). This CDR3 has 15 residues. V was clipped by 4 bases and J by 1 base, with 14 bases between them. The CDR3 reads CASSPKAGGNTEAFF. CDR3 nucleotide sequence: TGTGCCAGCAGCCCCAAGGCCGGGGGGAACACTGAAGCTTTCTTT.

This chain uses TRBV9 with TRBJ2-2; no definite D call. V shed 3 bases and J shed 3 bases, with 3 bases lying between them. This CDR3 comprises 12 residues. Germline V gene lookup returns CDR1 SGDLS and CDR2 YYNGEE. In nucleotides, the CDR3 is TGTGCCAGCAGCGCGTACACCGGGGAGCTGTTTTTT. As protein: CASSAYTGELFF.

The rearrangement joins TRBV27 to TRBJ2-7; the D gene is possibly TRBD1 (5 bases). The V end was cut by 1 base, the J end by 2 bases, with 9 bases between. This CDR3 spans 14 amino acids. The germline V gene encodes CDR1 MNHEY and CDR2 SMNVEV (reference sequence). The CDR3 reads CASSLLGATYEQYV. CDR3 DNA sequence: TGTGCCAGCAGTTTATTAGGGGCTACCTACGAGCAGTACGTC.